The rows below give T cell receptor beta chains drawn from one sample of a study of T cell changes during pregnancy in multiple sclerosis. Assay used: immunoSEQ multiplex PCR; TCRdb lists only in-frame clones, some missing. Seen here are roughly 48,000 clones, roughly 85% observed once, and the top ten hold around 1.2%. The sample in question was CD4+ T cells from peripheral blood mononuclear cells, obtained in the second trimester of pregnancy. These receptors were collected from a female donor with multiple sclerosis, enrolled in a pregnancy study. Each CDR3 is given with its conserved first and last residue. Fields, in order: D gene, CDR3 length, clone size, V gene, J gene, CDR3 protein, CDR3 DNA. The D gene is left open where the match is weak. Not every row has a clone size; where given, it reads once, few, many or a size class.

TRBD2,16,NA,TRBV2,TRBJ2-1,CAIGFSGRAGYNEQFF,TGTGCTATCGGTTTTAGCGGGAGGGCGGGTTACAATGAGCAGTTCTTC
TRBD2,15,NA,TRBV7-9,TRBJ2-5,CASSSIAGLEETQYF,TGTGCCAGCAGCTCCATAGCGGGCCTCGAAGAGACCCAGTACTTC
NA,14,NA,TRBV5-1,TRBJ2-7,CASSSQGSGDEQYF,TGCGCCAGCAGCTCTCAGGGATCTGGGGACGAGCAGTACTTC
NA,12,NA,TRBV29-1,TRBJ2-3,CSVEIRVDTQYF,TGCAGCGTTGAAATCCGGGTGGATACGCAGTATTTT
TRBD2,14,NA,TRBV5-1,TRBJ2-5,CASSLTSGAGAQYF,TGCGCCAGCAGCCTGACTAGCGGGGCAGGGGCCCAGTACTTC
NA,16,NA,TRBV5-1,TRBJ1-2,CASSLAQGSPGYGYTF,TGCGCCAGCAGCTTGGCACAGGGCTCACCAGGGTATGGCTACACCTTC
NA,15,NA,TRBV5-1,TRBJ2-5,CASSLAGVVQETQYF,TGCGCCAGCAGCTTAGCAGGGGTCGTCCAAGAGACCCAGTACTTC
NA,13,few,TRBV4-1,TRBJ1-4,CASSQEPEAGTRF,TGCGCCAGCAGCCAAGAACCCGAGGCGGGCACCAGATTT
TRBD1,16,NA,TRBV18,TRBJ1-5,CASSPNTGGADQPQHF,TGTGCCAGCTCCCCAAACACAGGGGGTGCGGATCAGCCCCAGCATTTT
NA,15,NA,TRBV6-1,TRBJ1-5,CASLSPTDFNQPQHF,TGTGCCAGCCTCTCCCCCACGGACTTTAATCAGCCCCAGCATTTT
NA,13,once,TRBV28,TRBJ2-1,CASRGTTYNEQFF,TGTGCCAGCAGGGGGACAACCTACAATGAGCAGTTCTTC
NA,15,once,TRBV19,TRBJ2-6,CASSVRGSGANVLTF,TGTGCCAGTAGTGTCAGGGGAAGTGGGGCCAACGTCCTGACTTTC
TRBD2,16,NA,TRBV4-1,TRBJ2-1,CASSQSSGGSYNEQFF,TGCGCCAGCAGCCAATCTAGCGGGGGCTCCTACAATGAGCAGTTCTTC
NA,16,NA,TRBV5-1,TRBJ1-1,CASSLALDHMNTEAFF,TGCGCCAGCAGCTTGGCCCTAGATCACATGAACACTGAAGCTTTCTTT
TRBD1,13,NA,TRBV30,TRBJ1-2,CAWRNRGNYGYTF,TGTGCCTGGAGAAACAGGGGTAACTATGGCTACACCTTC
NA,13,once,TRBV11-3,TRBJ1-1,CASSLEEDTEAFF,TGTGCCAGCAGCTTGGAGGAGGACACTGAAGCTTTCTTT
NA,13,NA,TRBV10-2,TRBJ1-1,CASRIQGNTEAFF,TGCGCCAGCAGGATACAGGGGAACACTGAAGCTTTCTTT
TRBD2,16,once,TRBV4-1,TRBJ2-1,CASSQVGLADYNEQFF,TGCGCCAGCAGCCAAGTGGGACTAGCGGACTACAATGAGCAGTTCTTC
NA,13,NA,TRBV6-1,TRBJ1-4,CASRRGQPEKLFF,TGTGCCAGCAGAAGAGGACAGCCCGAAAAACTGTTTTTT
NA,13,NA,TRBV28,TRBJ2-3,CASSSGSTDTQYF,TGTGCCAGCAGTAGCGGAAGCACAGATACGCAGTATTTT
NA,12,NA,TRBV30,TRBJ2-7,CAWSRVSYEQYF,TGTGCCTGGAGTCGCGTAAGCTACGAGCAGTACTTC